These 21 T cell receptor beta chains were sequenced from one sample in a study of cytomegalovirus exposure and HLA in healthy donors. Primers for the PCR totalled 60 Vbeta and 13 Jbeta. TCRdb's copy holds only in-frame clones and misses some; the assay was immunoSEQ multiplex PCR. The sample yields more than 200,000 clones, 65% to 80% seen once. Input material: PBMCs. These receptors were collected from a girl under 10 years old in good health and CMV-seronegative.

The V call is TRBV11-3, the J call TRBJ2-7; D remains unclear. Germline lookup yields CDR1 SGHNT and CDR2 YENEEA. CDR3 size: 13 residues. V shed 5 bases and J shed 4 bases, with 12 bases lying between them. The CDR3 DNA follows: TGTGCCAGCAGCCCCCTCGGGTCGTACGAGCAGTACTTC. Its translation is CASSPLGSYEQYF.

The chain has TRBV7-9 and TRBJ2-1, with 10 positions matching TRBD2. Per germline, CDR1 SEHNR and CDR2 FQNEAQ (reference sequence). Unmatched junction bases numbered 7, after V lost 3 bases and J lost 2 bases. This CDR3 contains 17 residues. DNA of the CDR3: TGTGCCAGCAGCTTCTGGACTAGCGGTTACACCTACAATGAGCAGTTCTTC. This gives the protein CASSFWTSGYTYNEQFF.

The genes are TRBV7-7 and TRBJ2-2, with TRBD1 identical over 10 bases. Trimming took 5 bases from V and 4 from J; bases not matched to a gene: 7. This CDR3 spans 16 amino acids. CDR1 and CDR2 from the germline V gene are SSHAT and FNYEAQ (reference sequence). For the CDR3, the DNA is TGTGCCAGCAGCACCAGACAGGGGGCAAGCACCGGGGAGCTGTTTTTT. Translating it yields CASSTRQGASTGELFF.

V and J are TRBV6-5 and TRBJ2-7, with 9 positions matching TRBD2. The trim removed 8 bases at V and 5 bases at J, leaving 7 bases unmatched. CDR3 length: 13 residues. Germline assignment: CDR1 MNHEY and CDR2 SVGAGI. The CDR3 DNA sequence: TGTGCCAGCGGACGCGGGGGGGTTCACGAGCAGTACTTC. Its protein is CASGRGGVHEQYF.

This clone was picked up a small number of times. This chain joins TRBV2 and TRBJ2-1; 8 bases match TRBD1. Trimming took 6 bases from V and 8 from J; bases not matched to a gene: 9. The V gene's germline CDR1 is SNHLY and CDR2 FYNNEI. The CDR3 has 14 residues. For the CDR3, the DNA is TGTGCCAGCAGGGCACCCGGACAGGGATATGAGCAGTTCTTC. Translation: CASRAPGQGYEQFF.

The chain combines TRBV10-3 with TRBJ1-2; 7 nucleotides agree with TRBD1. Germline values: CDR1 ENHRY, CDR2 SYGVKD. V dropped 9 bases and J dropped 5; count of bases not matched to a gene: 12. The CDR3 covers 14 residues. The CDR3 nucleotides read TGTGCCATACACGGGACAGTCGAGGGTTATGGCTACACCTTC. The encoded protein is CAIHGTVEGYGYTF.

The CDR3 DNA sequence: TGTGCCAGCAGCGTCCTGACAGGGGACACTGAAGCTTTCTTT. Translation: CASSVLTGDTEAFF. The genes are TRBV9 and TRBJ1-1; TRBD1 aligns across 8 bases. The V gene's germline CDR1 is SGDLS and CDR2 YYNGEE. This CDR3 is built from 14 residues. The ends lost 2 bases at V and 3 bases at J; junction bases unmatched: 3.

CDR3 loop: CASSLDRTTNEKLFF. CDR3 nucleotides: TGTGCCAGCAGCTTGGACAGGACAACTAATGAAAAACTGTTTTTT. The chain recombines TRBV11-2 with TRBJ1-4, with TRBD1 matching 7 bases. Per germline, CDR1 SGHAT and CDR2 FQNNGV. V lost 3 bases and J lost 0; bases outside the gene matches: 1. The CDR3 loop spans 15 amino acids.

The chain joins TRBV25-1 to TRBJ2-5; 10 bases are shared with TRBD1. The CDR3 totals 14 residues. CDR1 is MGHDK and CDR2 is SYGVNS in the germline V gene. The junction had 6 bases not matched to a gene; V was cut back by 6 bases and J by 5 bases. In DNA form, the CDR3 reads TGTGCCAGCAGCGAGACAGGGGGCGCGGAGACCCAGTACTTC. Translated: CASSETGGAETQYF.

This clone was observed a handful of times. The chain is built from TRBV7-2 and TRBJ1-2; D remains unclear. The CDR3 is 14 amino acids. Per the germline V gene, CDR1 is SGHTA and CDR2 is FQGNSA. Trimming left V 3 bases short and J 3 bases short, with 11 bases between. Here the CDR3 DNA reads TGTGCCAGCAGCTTTTTCGGGGTTGACTATGGCTACACCTTC. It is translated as CASSFFGVDYGYTF.

Here the CDR3 reads CASSGGWNTEAFF. As DNA, the CDR3 is TGTGCCAGCTCAGGAGGATGGAACACTGAAGCTTTCTTT. The rearrangement links TRBV2 to TRBJ1-1; D remains ambiguous. CDR1 SNHLY and CDR2 FYNNEI come from the germline V gene. CDR3 length: 13 residues. The V and J ends lost 8 bases and 1 base respectively, with 11 bases between them.

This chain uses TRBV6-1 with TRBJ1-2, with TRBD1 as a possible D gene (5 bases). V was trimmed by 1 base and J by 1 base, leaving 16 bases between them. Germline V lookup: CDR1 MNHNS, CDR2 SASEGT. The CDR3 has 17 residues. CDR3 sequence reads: CASSEVGSAGINYGYTF. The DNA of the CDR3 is TGTGCCAGCAGTGAAGTAGGTTCCGCAGGGATTAACTATGGCTACACCTTC.

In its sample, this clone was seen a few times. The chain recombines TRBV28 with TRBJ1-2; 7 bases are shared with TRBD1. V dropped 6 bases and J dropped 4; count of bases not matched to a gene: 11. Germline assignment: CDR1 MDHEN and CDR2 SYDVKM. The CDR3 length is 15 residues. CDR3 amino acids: CASRDRRGQFYGYTF. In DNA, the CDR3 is TGTGCCAGCAGGGACCGCCGGGGACAGTTCTATGGCTACACCTTC.

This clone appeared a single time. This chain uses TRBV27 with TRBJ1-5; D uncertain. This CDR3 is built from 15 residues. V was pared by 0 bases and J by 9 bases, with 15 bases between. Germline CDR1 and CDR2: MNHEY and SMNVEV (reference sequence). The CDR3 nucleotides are TGTGCCAGCAGTTTATCGTTTGCGGGATTCGCGCCCCAGCATTTT. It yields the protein CASSLSFAGFAPQHF.

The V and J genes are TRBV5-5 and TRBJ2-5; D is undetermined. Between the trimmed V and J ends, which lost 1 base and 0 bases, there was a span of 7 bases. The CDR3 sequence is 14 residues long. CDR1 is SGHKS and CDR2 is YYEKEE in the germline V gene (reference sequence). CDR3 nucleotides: TGTGCCAGCAGCTTGCCGACTCACCAAGAGACCCAGTACTTC. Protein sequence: CASSLPTHQETQYF.

The DNA for the CDR3 is TGTGCCAGCAGTTTATCGTCAGTTACTATCTATGAGCAGTTCTTC. This encodes CASSLSSVTIYEQFF. The chain employs TRBV28 and TRBJ2-1; D gene unclear. Germline V gene lookup returns CDR1 MDHEN and CDR2 SYDVKM. V was shortened by 1 base and J by 8 bases, with 15 bases between the two germline ends. The CDR3 contains 15 residues.

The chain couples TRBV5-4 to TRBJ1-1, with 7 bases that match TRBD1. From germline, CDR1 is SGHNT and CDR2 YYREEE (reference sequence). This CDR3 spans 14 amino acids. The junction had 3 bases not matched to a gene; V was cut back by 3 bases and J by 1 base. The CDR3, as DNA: TGTGCCAGCAGCTCACAGGGGAAGAACACTGAAGCTTTCTTT. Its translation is CASSSQGKNTEAFF.

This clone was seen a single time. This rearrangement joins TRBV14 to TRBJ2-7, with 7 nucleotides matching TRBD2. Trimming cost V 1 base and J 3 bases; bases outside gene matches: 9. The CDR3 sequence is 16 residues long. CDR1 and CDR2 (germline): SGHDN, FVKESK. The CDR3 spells CASSQGPGRGIYEQYF. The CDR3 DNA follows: TGTGCCAGCAGCCAAGGACCGGGGAGGGGAATCTACGAGCAGTACTTC.

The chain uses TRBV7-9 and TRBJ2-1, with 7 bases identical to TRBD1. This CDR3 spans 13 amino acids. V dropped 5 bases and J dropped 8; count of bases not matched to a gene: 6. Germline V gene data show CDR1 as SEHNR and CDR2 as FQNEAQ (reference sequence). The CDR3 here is CASSPRQGDEQFF. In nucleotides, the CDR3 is TGTGCCAGCAGCCCGAGACAGGGAGATGAGCAGTTCTTC.

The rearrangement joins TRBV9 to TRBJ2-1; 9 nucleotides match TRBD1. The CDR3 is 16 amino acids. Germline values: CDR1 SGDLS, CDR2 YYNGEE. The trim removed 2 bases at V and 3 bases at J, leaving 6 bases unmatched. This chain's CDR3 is CASSVSGTGLYNEQFF. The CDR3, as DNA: TGTGCCAGCAGCGTCTCCGGGACAGGGCTCTACAATGAGCAGTTCTTC.

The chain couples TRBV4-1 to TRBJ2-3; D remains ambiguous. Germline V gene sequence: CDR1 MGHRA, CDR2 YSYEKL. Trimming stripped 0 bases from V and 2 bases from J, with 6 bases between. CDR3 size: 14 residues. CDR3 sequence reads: CASSQDVFTDTQYF. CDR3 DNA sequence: TGCGCCAGCAGCCAAGATGTCTTCACAGATACGCAGTATTTT.